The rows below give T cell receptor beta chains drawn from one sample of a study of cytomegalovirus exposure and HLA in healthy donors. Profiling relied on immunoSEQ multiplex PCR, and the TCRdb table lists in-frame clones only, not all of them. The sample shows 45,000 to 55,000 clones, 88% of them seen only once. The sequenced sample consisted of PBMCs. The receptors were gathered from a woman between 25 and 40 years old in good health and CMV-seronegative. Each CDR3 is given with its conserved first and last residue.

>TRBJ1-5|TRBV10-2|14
CASSVTGLGQPQHF
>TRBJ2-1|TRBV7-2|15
CASSPRTSGSNEQFF
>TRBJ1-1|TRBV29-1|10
CSVEDWGPFF
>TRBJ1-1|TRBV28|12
CASRIAQGEAFF
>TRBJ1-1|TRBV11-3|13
CASSLEGDNEAFF
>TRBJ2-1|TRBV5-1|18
CASSFVQGAGSSYNEQFF
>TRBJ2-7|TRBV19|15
CASSLYGGVTYEQYF
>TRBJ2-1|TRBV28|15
CASRRLADSYNEQFF
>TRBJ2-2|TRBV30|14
CAWRWTVNTGELFF
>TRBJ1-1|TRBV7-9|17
CASSLGRGRTGDTEAFF
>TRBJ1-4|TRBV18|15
CASSPGARSDEKLFF
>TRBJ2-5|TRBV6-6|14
CASSNEGGGETQYF
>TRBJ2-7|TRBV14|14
CASSQRGSSYEQYF
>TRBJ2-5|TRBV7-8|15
CASSLGQGPQETQYF
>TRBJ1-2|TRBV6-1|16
CASSERTGAKPFGYTF
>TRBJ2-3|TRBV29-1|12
CSVQRATDTQYF
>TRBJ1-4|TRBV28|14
CASRGHVGGEKLFF
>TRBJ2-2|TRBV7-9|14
CASSPARDTGELFF
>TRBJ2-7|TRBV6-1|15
CASSEWGLDSYEQYF
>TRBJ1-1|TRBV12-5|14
CASAKDTKNTEAFF
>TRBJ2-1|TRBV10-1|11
CASSEGVEQFF
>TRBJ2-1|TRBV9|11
CASSWGDEQFF
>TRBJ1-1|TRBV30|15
CAWSHRATRGTEAFF
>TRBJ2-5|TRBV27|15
CASSPLDRGQETQYF
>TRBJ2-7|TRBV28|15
CASSSREGHRYEQYF
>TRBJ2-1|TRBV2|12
CASSNLYNEQFF
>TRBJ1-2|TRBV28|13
CASSLDRGSGYTF
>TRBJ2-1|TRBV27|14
CASSLGTAYNEQFF
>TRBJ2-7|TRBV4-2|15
CASSLGLASSYEQYF
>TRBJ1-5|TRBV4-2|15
CASSNTHDSNQPQHF
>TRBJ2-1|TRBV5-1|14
CASSSTTRYNEQFF
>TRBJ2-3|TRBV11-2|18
CASSLGRGDGLTGDTQYF
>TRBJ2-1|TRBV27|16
CASSFLREAGSNEQFF
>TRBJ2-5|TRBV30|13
CAWSSGVGETQYF
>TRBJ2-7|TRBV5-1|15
CASSPRDRDSYEQYF
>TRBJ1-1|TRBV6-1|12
CASTLTRSEAFF
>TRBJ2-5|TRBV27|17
CAREGQWDSAWRETQYF
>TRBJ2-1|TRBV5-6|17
CASSLNTRGSSYNEQFF
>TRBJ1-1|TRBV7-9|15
CASSLTAGRNTEAFF
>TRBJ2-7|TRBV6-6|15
CASRPTAGAAYEQYF
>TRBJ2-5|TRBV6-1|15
CASSEAAGGLETQYF
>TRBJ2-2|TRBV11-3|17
CASSLGGGGRVTGELFF
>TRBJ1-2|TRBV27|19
CASSSLTRTARANYYGYTF
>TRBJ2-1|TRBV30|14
CAWEGLAVDNEQFF
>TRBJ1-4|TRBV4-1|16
CASSQGGGQGSEKLFF
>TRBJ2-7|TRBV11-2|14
CASSLYRIPYEQYF
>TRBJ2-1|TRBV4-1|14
CASSQEEHYNEQFF
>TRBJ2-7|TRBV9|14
CASSVGSGTYEQYF
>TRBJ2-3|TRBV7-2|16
CASSLAGTSGADTQYF
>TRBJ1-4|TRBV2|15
CASRDRGDTNEKLFF
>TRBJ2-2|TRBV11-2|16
CASSSNRGALAGELFF
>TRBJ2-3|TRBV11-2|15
CASSLSSGITDTQYF
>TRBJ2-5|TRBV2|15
CASSGSSGYQETQYF